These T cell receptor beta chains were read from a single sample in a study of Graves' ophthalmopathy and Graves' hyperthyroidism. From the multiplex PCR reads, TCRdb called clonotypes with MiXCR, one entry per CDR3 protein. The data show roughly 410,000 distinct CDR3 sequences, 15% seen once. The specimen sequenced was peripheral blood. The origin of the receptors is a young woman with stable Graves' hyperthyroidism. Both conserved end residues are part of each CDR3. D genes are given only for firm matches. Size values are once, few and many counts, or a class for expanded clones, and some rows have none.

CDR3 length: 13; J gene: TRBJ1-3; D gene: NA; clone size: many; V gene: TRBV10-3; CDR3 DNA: TGTGCCATCATGAATCATGGGACGAACACCATATATTTT; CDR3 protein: CAIMNHGTNTIYF
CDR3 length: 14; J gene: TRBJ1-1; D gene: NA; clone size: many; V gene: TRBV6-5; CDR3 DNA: TGTGCCAGCAGTTACCTGGGGAGGAACACTGAAGCTTTCTTT; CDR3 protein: CASSYLGRNTEAFF
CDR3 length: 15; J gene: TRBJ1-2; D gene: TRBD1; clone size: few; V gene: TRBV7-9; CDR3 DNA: TGTGCCAGCAGCTTAGCTGGGGACAGGGATGGTGGCTACACCTTC; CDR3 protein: CASSLAGDRDGGYTF
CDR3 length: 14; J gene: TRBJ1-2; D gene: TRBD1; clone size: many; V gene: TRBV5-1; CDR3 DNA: TGCGCCAGCAGCCGGGACAGCGCTAACTATGGCTACACCTTC; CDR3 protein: CASSRDSANYGYTF
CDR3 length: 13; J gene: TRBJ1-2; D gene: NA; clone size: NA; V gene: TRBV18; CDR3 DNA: TGTGCCAGCTCACGGGGCAAAAACTATGGCTACACCTTC; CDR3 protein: CASSRGKNYGYTF
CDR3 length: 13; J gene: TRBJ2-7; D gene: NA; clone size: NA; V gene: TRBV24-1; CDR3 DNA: TGTGCCACCAGGGGCTCAGGGTCCCACGAGCAGTACTTC; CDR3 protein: CATRGSGSHEQYF
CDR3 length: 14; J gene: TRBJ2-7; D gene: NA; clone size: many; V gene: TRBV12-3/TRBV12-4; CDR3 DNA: TGTGCCAGCAGTATCGGCAGGGGAAGGCACGAGCAGTACTTC; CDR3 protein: CASSIGRGRHEQYF
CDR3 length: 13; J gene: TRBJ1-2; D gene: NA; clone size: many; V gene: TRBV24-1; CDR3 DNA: TGTGCCACCAGTGATTTAAGGGGACATGGCTACACCTTC; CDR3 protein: CATSDLRGHGYTF
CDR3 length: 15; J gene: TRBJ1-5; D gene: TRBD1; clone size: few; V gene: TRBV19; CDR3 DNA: TGTGCCAGTAATCGATCCGGGACAGGATCACAGCCCCAGCATTTT; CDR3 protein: CASNRSGTGSQPQHF
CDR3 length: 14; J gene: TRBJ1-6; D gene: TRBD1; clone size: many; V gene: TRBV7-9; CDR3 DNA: TGTGCCAGCAGCCCCGGACAGGATAGGTCTCCCCTCCACTTT; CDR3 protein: CASSPGQDRSPLHF
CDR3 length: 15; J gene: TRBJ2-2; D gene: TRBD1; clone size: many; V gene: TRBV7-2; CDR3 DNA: TGTGCCAGCAGCCTGGACAGGGAAGCCACCGGGGAGCTGTTTTTT; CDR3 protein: CASSLDREATGELFF
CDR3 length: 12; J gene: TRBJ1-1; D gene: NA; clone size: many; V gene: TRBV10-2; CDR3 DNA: TGCGCCAGCAGCACGGAGTACACTGAAGCTTTCTTT; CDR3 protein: CASSTEYTEAFF
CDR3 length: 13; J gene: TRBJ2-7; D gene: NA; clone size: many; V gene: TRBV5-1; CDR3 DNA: TGCGCCAGCAGCTTAATAGGAACCAACGAGCAGTACTTC; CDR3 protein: CASSLIGTNEQYF
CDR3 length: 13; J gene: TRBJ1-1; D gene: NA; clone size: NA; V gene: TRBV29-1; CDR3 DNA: TGCAGCGTGCCCACCTCGGGGTACGCTGAAGCTTTCTTT; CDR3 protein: CSVPTSGYAEAFF
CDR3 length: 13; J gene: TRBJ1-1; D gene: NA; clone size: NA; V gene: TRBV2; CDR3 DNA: TGTGCCAGCAGGGAGGACCAGGGCCCTGAAGCTTTCTTT; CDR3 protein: CASREDQGPEAFF
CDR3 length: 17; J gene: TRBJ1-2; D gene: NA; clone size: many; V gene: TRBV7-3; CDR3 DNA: TGTGCCAGCAGCTTAGAGACAGGCCCCCGGGTTAACTATGGCTACACCTTC; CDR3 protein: CASSLETGPRVNYGYTF
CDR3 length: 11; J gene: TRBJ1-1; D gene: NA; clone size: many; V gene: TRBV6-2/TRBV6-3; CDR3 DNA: TGTGCCAGCAGTTACGTTACTGAAGCTTTCTTT; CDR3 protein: CASSYVTEAFF
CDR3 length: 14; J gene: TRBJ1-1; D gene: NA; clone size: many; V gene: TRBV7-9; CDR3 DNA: TGTGCCAGCAGCTTAGGTTTGGGGGAGACTGAAGCTTTCTTT; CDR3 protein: CASSLGLGETEAFF
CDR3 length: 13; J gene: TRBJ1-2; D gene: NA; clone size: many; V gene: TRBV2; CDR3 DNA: TGTGCCAGCAGTGAAGACTATAACTATGGCTACACCTTC; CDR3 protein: CASSEDYNYGYTF
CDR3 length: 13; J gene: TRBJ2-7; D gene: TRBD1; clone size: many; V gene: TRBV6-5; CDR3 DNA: TGTGCCAGCACCTACCGGGACAGCGACGAGCAGTACTTC; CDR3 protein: CASTYRDSDEQYF
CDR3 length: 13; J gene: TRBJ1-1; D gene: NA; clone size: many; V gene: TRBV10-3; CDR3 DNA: TGTGCCATCAGTGGATCAGCCAACACTGAAGCTTTCTTT; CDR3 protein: CAISGSANTEAFF
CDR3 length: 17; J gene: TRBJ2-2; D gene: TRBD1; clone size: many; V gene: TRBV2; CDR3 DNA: TGTGCCAGCAGTGAAGCTCCAGGGGGCTCCAGCACCGGGGAGCTGTTTTTT; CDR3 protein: CASSEAPGGSSTGELFF
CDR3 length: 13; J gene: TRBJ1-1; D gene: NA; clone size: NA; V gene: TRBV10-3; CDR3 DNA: TGTGCCATCAGTGTGGAGGGAGGGACTGAAGCTTTCTTT; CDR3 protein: CAISVEGGTEAFF
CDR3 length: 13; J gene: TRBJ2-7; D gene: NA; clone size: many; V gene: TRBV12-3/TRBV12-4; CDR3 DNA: TGTGCCAGCAGTTTCCACGGGTACTACGAGCAGTACTTC; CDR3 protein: CASSFHGYYEQYF
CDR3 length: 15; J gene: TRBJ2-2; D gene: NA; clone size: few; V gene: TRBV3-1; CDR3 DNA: TGTGCCAGCAGCTCCAGGGTTAGGGACACCGGGGAGCTGTTTTTT; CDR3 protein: CASSSRVRDTGELFF
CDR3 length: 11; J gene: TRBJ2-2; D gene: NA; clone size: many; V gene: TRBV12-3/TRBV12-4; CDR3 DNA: TGTGCCAGCTCGCCCGTCGGGGAGCTGTTTTTT; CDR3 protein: CASSPVGELFF
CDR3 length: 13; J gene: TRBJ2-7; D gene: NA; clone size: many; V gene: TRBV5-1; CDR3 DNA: TGCGCCAGCAGCTTGGAGGGTTCCTACGAGCAGTACTTC; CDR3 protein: CASSLEGSYEQYF
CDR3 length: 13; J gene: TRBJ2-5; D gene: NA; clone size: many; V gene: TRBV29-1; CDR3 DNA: TGCAGCGCCCCGATTGTGGGAGCGAAGACCCAGTACTTC; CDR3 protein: CSAPIVGAKTQYF
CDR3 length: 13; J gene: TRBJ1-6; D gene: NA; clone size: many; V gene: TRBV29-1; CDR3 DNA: TGCAGCGTTGGGGCAGGGATCGATTCACCCCTCCACTTT; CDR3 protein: CSVGAGIDSPLHF
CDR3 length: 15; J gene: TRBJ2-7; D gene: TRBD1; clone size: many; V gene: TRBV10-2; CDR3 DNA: TGCGCCAGCAGTGAGTCGACAGGGGGGCCCTACGAGCAGTACTTC; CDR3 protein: CASSESTGGPYEQYF